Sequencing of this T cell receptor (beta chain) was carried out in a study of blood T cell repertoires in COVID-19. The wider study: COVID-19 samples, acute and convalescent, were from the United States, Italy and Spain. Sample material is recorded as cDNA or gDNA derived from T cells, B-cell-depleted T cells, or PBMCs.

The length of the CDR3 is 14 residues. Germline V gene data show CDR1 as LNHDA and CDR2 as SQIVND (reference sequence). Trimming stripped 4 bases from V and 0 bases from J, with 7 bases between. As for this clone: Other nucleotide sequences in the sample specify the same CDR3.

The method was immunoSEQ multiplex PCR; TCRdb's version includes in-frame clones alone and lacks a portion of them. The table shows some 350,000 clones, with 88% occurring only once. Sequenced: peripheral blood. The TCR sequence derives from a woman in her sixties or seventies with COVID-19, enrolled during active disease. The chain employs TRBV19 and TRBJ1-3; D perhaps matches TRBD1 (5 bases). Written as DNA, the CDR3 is TGTGCCAGTAGTACAGGGATCTCTGGAAACACCATATATTTT. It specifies CASSTGISGNTIYF.